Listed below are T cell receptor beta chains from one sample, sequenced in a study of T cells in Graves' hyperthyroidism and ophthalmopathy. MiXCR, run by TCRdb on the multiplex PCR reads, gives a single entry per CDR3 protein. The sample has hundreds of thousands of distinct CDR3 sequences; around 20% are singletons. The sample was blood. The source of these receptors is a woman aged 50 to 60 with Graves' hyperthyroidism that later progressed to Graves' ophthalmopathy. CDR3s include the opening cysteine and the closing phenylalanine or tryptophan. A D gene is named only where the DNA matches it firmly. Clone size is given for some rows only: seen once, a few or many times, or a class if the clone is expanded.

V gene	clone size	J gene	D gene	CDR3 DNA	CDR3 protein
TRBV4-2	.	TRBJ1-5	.	TGTGCCAGCAGCCAAGGCCCGACAGAGCCCCAGCATTTT	CASSQGPTEPQHF
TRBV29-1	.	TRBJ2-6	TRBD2	TGCAGCGTTCGAACTAGCGGGGAGTCTGGGGCCAACGTCCTGACTTTC	CSVRTSGESGANVLTF
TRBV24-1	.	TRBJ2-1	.	TGTGCCACCAGTGATCTCCCGGACGGTGAGCAGTTCTTC	CATSDLPDGEQFF
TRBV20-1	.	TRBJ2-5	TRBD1	TGCAGTGGGGACCCGGGACAGGGGTACCAAGAGACCCAGTACTTC	CSGDPGQGYQETQYF
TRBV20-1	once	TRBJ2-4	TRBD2	TGCAGTGCTAGAGATCTTAGCGGGGCAGTAAACATTCAGTACTTC	CSARDLSGAVNIQYF
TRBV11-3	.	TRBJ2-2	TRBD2	TGTGCCAGCAGCTTAGTAGCGGGGGGGCTGTCAGACACCGGGGAGCTGTTTTTT	CASSLVAGGLSDTGELFF
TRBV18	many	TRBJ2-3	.	TGTGCCAGCTCCGGCATCCGCACAGATACGCAGTATTTT	CASSGIRTDTQYF
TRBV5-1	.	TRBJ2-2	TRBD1	TGCGCCAGCAGCTACAAAACGGGGGACAGGGCCGCGGACACCGGGGAGCTGTTTTTT	CASSYKTGDRAADTGELFF
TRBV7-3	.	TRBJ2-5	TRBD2	TGTGCCAGCAGCCCCGTCGGACTAGCGGGGACCCAAGAGACCCAGTACTTC	CASSPVGLAGTQETQYF
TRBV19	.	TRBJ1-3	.	TGTGCCAGTAGTATGAGGAGCTCTGGAAACACCATATATTTT	CASSMRSSGNTIYF
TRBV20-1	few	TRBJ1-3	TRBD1	TGCAGTGCTAGAGACACAGGGGGTATCGGAAACACCATATATTTT	CSARDTGGIGNTIYF
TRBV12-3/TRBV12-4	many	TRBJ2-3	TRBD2	TGTGCCAGCAGTTTATCCGGGGGGGCCGGAGATACGCAGTATTTT	CASSLSGGAGDTQYF
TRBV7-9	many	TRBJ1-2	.	TGTGCCAGCAGCTCGTCAGGGATGGGGTATGGCTACACCTTC	CASSSSGMGYGYTF
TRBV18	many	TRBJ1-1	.	TGTGCCAGCTCTCCCAACAGGGATGGCACTGAAGCTTTCTTT	CASSPNRDGTEAFF
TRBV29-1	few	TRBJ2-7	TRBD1	TGCAGCGTGGACAGGGGAAGCGGCCACGAGCAGTACTTC	CSVDRGSGHEQYF
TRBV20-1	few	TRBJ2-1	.	TGCAGTGCTAGAGTGGCCGCGGGGGCCAAATACAATGAGCAGTTCTTC	CSARVAAGAKYNEQFF
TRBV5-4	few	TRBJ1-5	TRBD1	TGTGCCAGCAGCTTCTTTGGACAGGACAGCCAGCCCCAGCATTTT	CASSFFGQDSQPQHF
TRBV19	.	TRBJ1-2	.	TGTGCCAGTAGTACCGTGTTGGACAGTAACTATGGCTACACCTTC	CASSTVLDSNYGYTF
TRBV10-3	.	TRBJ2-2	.	TGTGCCATCAGTCCCTTGGGAACGGGGGGCGATTCCACCGGGGAGCTGTTTTTT	CAISPLGTGGDSTGELFF
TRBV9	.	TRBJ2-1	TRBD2	TGTGCCAGCAGCGTAGGAGCGGGGAACTACAATGAGCAGTTCTTC	CASSVGAGNYNEQFF
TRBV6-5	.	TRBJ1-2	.	TGTGCCAGCAGTTACTCCCAGTCCGCTAACTATGGCTACACCTTC	CASSYSQSANYGYTF
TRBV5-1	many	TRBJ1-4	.	TGCGCCAGCAGCAATGGGGCAGGGCAGGGTGAAAAACTGTTTTTT	CASSNGAGQGEKLFF
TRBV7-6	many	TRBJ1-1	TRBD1	TGTGCCAGCAGCCCGTCGGGGGACAGCAACACTGAAGCTTTCTTT	CASSPSGDSNTEAFF
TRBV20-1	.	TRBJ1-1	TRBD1	TGCAGTGCATTAGACAGGGCGAACACTGAAGCTTTCTTT	CSALDRANTEAFF